The 25 T cell receptor beta chains below all came from one sample that was sequenced in a study of shared clonotypes between healthy human individuals (dated by TCRdb to the early 2020s). Library preparation employed the immunoSEQ multiplex PCR assay. TCRdb took this table from immuneACCESS and kept in-frame rearrangements with V and J called. Such tables lack part of the clones; where checked against another copy, unresolved V genes explain under half of the gap, and the rest is unexplained. The table for this sample lists about 380,000 clones; just over 95% of them were counted only once. The top ten hold around 0.29% of the sample. Sequencing was carried out using memory CD8+ T cells sorted from blood. Taken with the paper, the label for cell subset or site translates to: CD45RO+ cells pooled with CCR7-negative TemRA cells. The receptors here all came from a man aged 30 to 45 in good health.

The V call is TRBV5-4, the J call TRBJ2-1; 13 bases line up with TRBD2. The CDR3 is 15 residues long. The junction had 6 bases not matched to a gene; V was cut back by 4 bases and J by 8 bases. Germline loops: CDR1 SGHNT, CDR2 YYREEE (reference sequence). In DNA, the CDR3 is TGTGCCAGCAGCGAGGGACTAGCGGGATGGGATGAGCAGTTCTTC. Encoded protein: CASSEGLAGWDEQFF.

The V call is TRBV20-1, the J call TRBJ1-2; D is undetermined. CDR1 is DFQATT and CDR2 is SNEGSKA in the germline V gene (reference sequence). The V end lost 1 base, the J end lost 4 bases, and 4 bases lay between the germline ends. This CDR3 spans 11 amino acids. The chain's CDR3 is CSARGIYGYTF. In DNA form, the CDR3 reads TGCAGTGCTAGAGGGATCTATGGCTACACCTTC.

The CDR3, as DNA: TGTGCCAGCAGCTCCTATCAGGGGGCGCTTATCGACACCTTC. It codes for CASSSYQGALIDTF. J is TRBJ1-2 and V is TRBV5-4; 8 bases are shared with TRBD1. Germline V gene sequence: CDR1 SGHNT, CDR2 YYREEE (reference sequence). The CDR3 is made up of 14 amino acids. Trimming removed 3 bases from V and 12 bases from J; junction bases left unmatched: 13.

This clone came up once. The chain has TRBV27 and TRBJ2-7; 8 positions match TRBD2. V shed 2 bases and J 2 bases; nucleotides not matched to a gene: 2. Per germline, CDR1 MNHEY and CDR2 SMNVEV (reference sequence). The CDR3 runs to 14 residues. CDR3 sequence reads: CASSLTGGAYEQYF. The CDR3, as DNA: TGTGCCAGCAGTTTAACGGGAGGGGCCTACGAGCAGTACTTC.

The chain employs TRBV11-2 and TRBJ1-2; 12 positions agree with TRBD1. The CDR3 covers 14 residues. After removal of 5 bases from V and 7 bases from J, the junction contained 5 bases not matched to a gene. Germline V gives CDR1 SGHAT, CDR2 FQNNGV. In nucleotides, the CDR3 is TGTGCCAGCAGCCCCCGGGACAGGGGGCTTGGCTACACCTTC. Protein product: CASSPRDRGLGYTF.

The rearrangement joins TRBV7-3 to TRBJ1-3; D is perhaps TRBD1 (5 bases). There are 13 residues in the CDR3. From germline, CDR1 is SGHTA and CDR2 FQGTGA. Trimming left V 4 bases short and J 3 bases short, with 7 bases between. In DNA, the CDR3 is TGTGCCAGCAGCTGGGACGTTGGAAACACCATATATTTT. Its translation: CASSWDVGNTIYF.

This sequence joins TRBV18 and TRBJ2-3; 10 nucleotides align to TRBD2. CDR3 length equals 14 residues. Per the germline V gene, CDR1 is KGHSH and CDR2 is LQKENI. The junction had 2 bases not matched to a gene; V was cut back by 6 bases and J by 2 bases. CDR3 bases: TGTGCCAGCTCCGGGACTAGCGACACAGATACGCAGTATTTT. It is translated as CASSGTSDTDTQYF.

The V and J genes are TRBV7-8 and TRBJ2-1; 8 bases are shared with TRBD1. V dropped 0 bases and J dropped 3; count of bases not matched to a gene: 7. The CDR3 runs 17 residues. In germline, CDR1 is SGHVS, CDR2 FQNEAQ. Here the CDR3 reads CASSLAPQGANYNEQFF. The CDR3 DNA sequence: TGTGCCAGCAGCTTAGCGCCCCAGGGGGCTAACTACAATGAGCAGTTCTTC.

The CDR3 loop reads CASSPDTYEQYF. Here the CDR3 DNA reads TGTGCCAGCAGTCCAGACACTTACGAGCAGTACTTC. The chain recombines TRBV6-6 with TRBJ2-7; D is unclear. Germline V gene sequence: CDR1 MNHNY, CDR2 SVGAGI (reference sequence). V gave up 5 bases and J gave up 4 bases, with 9 bases separating them. The CDR3 runs 12 residues.

The rearrangement joins TRBV30 to TRBJ1-1; TRBD1 is a possible D gene (6 bases). Trimming pared 3 bases from V and 4 bases from J, leaving 12 bases between. Germline V gives CDR1 GTSNPN, CDR2 SVGIG (reference sequence). The CDR3 is made up of 13 amino acids. The CDR3 DNA is TGTGCCTGGAGACCAAGGGGGGGCACTGAAGCTTTCTTT. The encoded protein is CAWRPRGGTEAFF.

The chain is built from TRBV6-6 and TRBJ1-5; D perhaps matches TRBD1 (6 bases). Between the trimmed V and J ends, which lost 6 bases and 3 bases, there was a span of 15 bases. The CDR3 is made up of 15 amino acids. The V gene's germline CDR1 is MNHNY and CDR2 SVGAGI (reference sequence). The CDR3 protein is CASSSTGRNNQPQHF. The CDR3 region has the DNA TGTGCCAGCAGCTCGACAGGCCGGAACAATCAGCCCCAGCATTTT.

This clone was counted a single time. The chain links TRBV7-9 to TRBJ2-7; 7 bases align to TRBD2. CDR1 and CDR2 from the germline V gene are SEHNR and FQNEAQ (reference sequence). After removal of 6 bases from V and 3 bases from J, the junction contained 5 bases not matched to a gene. The CDR3 is 13 residues long. The CDR3 loop reads CASRLASHYEQYF. The CDR3 DNA reads TGTGCCAGCAGACTAGCGTCACACTACGAGCAGTACTTC.

The genes are TRBV28 and TRBJ1-5; 9 bases are a match to TRBD1. The CDR3 runs to 19 residues. J gave up 1 base and V 5 bases, and 15 bases lay outside the gene matches. Germline V gene sequence: CDR1 MDHEN, CDR2 SYDVKM. The CDR3 DNA follows: TGTGCCAGCAGTCCTCCGGGACAGGGAGGTTGGGTGAGCAATCAGCCCCAGCATTTT. It is translated as CASSPPGQGGWVSNQPQHF.

The chain links TRBV7-8 to TRBJ2-2; D might be TRBD2 (6 bases). The germline V gene encodes CDR1 SGHVS and CDR2 FQNEAQ. Trimming left V 4 bases short and J 5 bases short, with 14 bases between. The CDR3 runs 15 residues. This CDR3 is CASSSTGGWTGELFF. CDR3 DNA: TGTGCCAGCAGCTCTACAGGAGGGTGGACCGGGGAGCTGTTTTTT.

V and J are TRBV5-1 and TRBJ2-3; TRBD2 matches 11 bases. The CDR3 covers 17 residues. Unmatched junction bases numbered 10, after V lost 4 bases and J lost 3 bases. Germline V lookup: CDR1 SGHRS, CDR2 YFSETQ. The CDR3 nucleotides are TGCGCCAGCAGCCCAGGCACTAGCGGGAGCGGTACAGATACGCAGTATTTT. Amino acids: CASSPGTSGSGTDTQYF.

The chain joins TRBV25-1 to TRBJ2-1; D may be TRBD2 (6 bases). Germline V gene lookup returns CDR1 MGHDK and CDR2 SYGVNS. The V gene lost 2 bases and the J gene lost 9 bases, with 11 bases spanning the gap. The CDR3 is 13 residues long. The chain's CDR3 is CASSERLVGEQFF. For the CDR3, the DNA is TGTGCCAGCAGTGAACGACTAGTCGGTGAGCAGTTCTTC. The entire variable domain, with the rest obtained from reference TRBV25-1 and TRBJ2-1, is as follows: EADIYQTPRYLVIGTGKKITLECSQTMGHDKMYWYQQDPGMELHLIHYSYGVNSTEKGDLSSESTVSRIRTEHFPLTLESARPSHTSQYLCASSERLVGEQFFGPGTRLTVL.

The V gene is TRBV6-4, the J gene TRBJ2-6, with D uncertain. The CDR3 has 18 amino acids. V was pared by 2 bases and J by 5 bases, with 19 bases between. The germline V gene encodes CDR1 MRHNA and CDR2 SNTAGT. The CDR3 coding sequence is TGTGCCAGCAGTGACAGGTGCTCACGACAAAGTCGGGCCAACGTCCTGACTTTC. This encodes CASSDRCSRQSRANVLTF.

A single count supports this clone. This chain joins TRBV7-8 and TRBJ2-1; 8 positions agree with TRBD2. In germline, CDR1 is SGHVS, CDR2 FQNEAQ. The CDR3 runs 14 residues. The junction had 9 bases not matched to a gene; V was cut back by 9 bases and J by 5 bases. CDR3 in DNA: TGTGCCAGTAGGGGACTAGGTTTAAACAATGAGCAGTTCTTC. Protein sequence: CASRGLGLNNEQFF.

This chain uses TRBV9 with TRBJ2-1; D gene unclear. CDR1 and CDR2 (germline): SGDLS, YYNGEE. Trimming cost V 6 bases and J 6 bases, with 13 bases left between them. This CDR3 is 13 amino acids long. The CDR3 DNA reads as TGTGCCAGCACCTTCTGGCAGGTCAATGAGCAGTTCTTC. Translating it yields CASTFWQVNEQFF.

In DNA, the CDR3 is TGTGCCAGCAGTTGGGCAGATACGCAGTATTTT. It translates to CASSWADTQYF. The gene calls are TRBV25-1 and TRBJ2-3, with D unclear. Trimming took off 5 bases at V and 4 bases at J, with 4 bases between the two ends. Germline assignment: CDR1 MGHDK and CDR2 SYGVNS. The CDR3 has 11 residues.

V usage is TRBV27 and J usage is TRBJ2-3, with 7 bases lining up with TRBD2. This CDR3 has 14 amino acids. J was trimmed by 4 bases and V by 2 bases; bases with no gene match: 3. CDR1 is MNHEY and CDR2 is SMNVEV in the germline V gene (reference sequence). The CDR3 here is CASSLAGVPDTQYF. In nucleotides, the CDR3 is TGTGCCAGCAGTTTAGCGGGAGTCCCAGATACGCAGTATTTT.

This clone was observed a few times. Other nucleotide sequences in the sample specify the same CDR3. V and J are TRBV5-1 and TRBJ1-4; TRBD1 agrees at 7 bases. V shed 0 bases, J shed 7 bases, and the junction held 0 bases outside the gene matches. The CDR3 runs to 13 residues. Germline lookup yields CDR1 SGHRS and CDR2 YFSETQ. CDR3 bases: TGCGCCAGCAGCTTGGGACAGGGTGAAAAACTGTTTTTT. Protein product: CASSLGQGEKLFF. The entire variable domain, with the rest obtained from reference TRBV5-1 and TRBJ1-4, is as follows: KAGVTQTPRYLIKTRGQQVTLSCSPISGHRSVSWYQQTPGQGLQFLFEYFSETQRNKGNFPGRFSGRQFSNSRSEMNVSTLELGDSALYLCASSLGQGEKLFFGSGTQLSVL.

This clone was picked up one time. The chain links TRBV5-4 to TRBJ2-1; D may be TRBD1 or TRBD2 (6 bases each). This CDR3 is built from 17 residues. V was trimmed by 0 bases and J by 10 bases, leaving 23 bases between them. The germline V gene has CDR1 SGHNT and CDR2 YYREEE (reference sequence). CDR3: CASSLEWGVRDIKEQFF. As DNA, the CDR3 is TGTGCCAGCAGCTTGGAATGGGGGGTACGGGACATAAAGGAGCAGTTCTTC.

The J gene is TRBJ2-1, the V gene TRBV5-5, with unresolved D. Deletions cut 3 bases from V and 4 bases from J, with 2 bases between. This CDR3 contains 11 residues. Germline CDR1 and CDR2: SGHKS and YYEKEE (reference sequence). CDR3 loop: CASSSYNEQFF. The DNA for the CDR3 is TGTGCCAGCAGCTCTTACAATGAGCAGTTCTTC.

The chain links TRBV5-1 to TRBJ2-5; no clear D gene. With 1 base removed from V and 5 bases from J, the gap between germline ends came to 12 bases. Germline-derived CDR1 and CDR2 are SGHRS and YFSETQ. This CDR3 contains 14 residues. The CDR3 DNA reads as TGCGCCAGCAGCTTGTACGTGGGTGCGGAGACCCAGTACTTC. This gives the protein CASSLYVGAETQYF.